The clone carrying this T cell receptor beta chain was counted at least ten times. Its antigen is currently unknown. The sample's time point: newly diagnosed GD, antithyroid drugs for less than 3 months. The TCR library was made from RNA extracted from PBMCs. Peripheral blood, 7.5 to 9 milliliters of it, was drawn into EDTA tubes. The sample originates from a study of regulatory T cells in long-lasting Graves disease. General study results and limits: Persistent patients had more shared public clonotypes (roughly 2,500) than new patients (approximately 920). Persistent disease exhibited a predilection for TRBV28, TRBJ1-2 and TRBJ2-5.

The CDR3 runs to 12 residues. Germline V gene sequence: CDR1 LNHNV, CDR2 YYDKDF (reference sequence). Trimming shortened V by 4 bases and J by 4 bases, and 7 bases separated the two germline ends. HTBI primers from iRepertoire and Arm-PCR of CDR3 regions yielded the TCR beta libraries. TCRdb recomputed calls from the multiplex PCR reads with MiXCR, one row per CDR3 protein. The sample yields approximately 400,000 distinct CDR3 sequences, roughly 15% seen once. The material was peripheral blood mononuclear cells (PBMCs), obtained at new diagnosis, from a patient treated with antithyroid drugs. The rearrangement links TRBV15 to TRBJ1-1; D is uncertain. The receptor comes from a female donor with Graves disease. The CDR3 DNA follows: TGTGCCACCAGCACAGGAGTCACTGAAGCTTTCTTT. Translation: CATSTGVTEAFF.